This T cell receptor (beta chain) emerged from a study of blood T cell repertoires in COVID-19. Across the study: The United States, Italy and Spain provided the acute and convalescent COVID-19 samples. Sample material is recorded as cDNA or gDNA derived from T cells, B-cell-depleted T cells, or PBMCs.

Germline V gene lookup returns CDR1 MDHEN and CDR2 SYDVKM. The CDR3 is 15 amino acids. J lost 4 bases, V lost 5 bases, and 9 bases had no gene match. Data came from immunoSEQ multiplex PCR; TCRdb stores just in-frame clones and leaves some out. This table has some 300,000 clones, about 82% appearing once. The sample holds a few counts of this clone. Sequenced: peripheral blood. The source is a woman aged 45-59 years with active or convalescent COVID-19. The chain has TRBV28 and TRBJ2-7, with TRBD1 matching 9 bases. The CDR3 here is CASSALQGARYEQYF. The CDR3 DNA reads as TGTGCCAGCAGTGCCTTACAGGGGGCGAGGTACGAGCAGTACTTC.